This entry concerns a single T cell receptor beta chain. This specimen comes from a study of T cells after yellow fever vaccination. One entry per CDR3 protein, called by TCRdb with MiXCR from the 5' RACE reads. Of around 530,000 distinct CDR3 sequences listed, about a sixth were seen once; the top ten hold 15% to 20%. In germline, CDR1 is SEHNR, CDR2 FQNEAQ (reference sequence). Trimming pared 6 bases from V and 10 bases from J, leaving 16 bases between. The length of the CDR3 is 13 residues. This chain links TRBV7-9 with TRBJ2-1; no firm D call. This TCR derives from a man between 18 and 35 years old who received the YFV17D yellow fever vaccine. The material sequenced was PBMCs, taken 5 to 6 days after the first yellow fever vaccination. CDR3 DNA sequence: TGTGCCAGCAGTCCTCCACGGGTCAGAGAGCAGTTCTTC. It is translated as CASSPPRVREQFF. Variable domain in full (rest from reference TRBV7-9 and TRBJ2-1): DTGVSQNPRHKITKRGQNVTFRCDPISEHNRLYWYRQTLGQGPEFLTYFQNEAQLEKSRLLSDRFSAERPKGSFSTLEIQRTEQGDSAMYLCASSPPRVREQFFGPGTRLTVL.